Listed below are T cell receptor beta chains from one sample, sequenced in a study of T cells in Graves' hyperthyroidism and ophthalmopathy. TCRdb analysed the multiplex PCR reads with MiXCR anew, one entry per CDR3 protein. This sample has about 710,000 distinct CDR3 sequences, with over 15% found just once. What was sequenced was blood. The receptors here all came from a man younger than 35 with Graves' hyperthyroidism. CDR3s include the opening cysteine and the closing phenylalanine or tryptophan. A D gene is named only where the DNA matches it firmly. A row's size may be missing; if present it is once, few, many or a size class.

D gene	clone size	J gene	V gene	CDR3 protein	CDR3 DNA
-	-	TRBJ2-1	TRBV5-1	CASSLVQGGNNEQFF	TGCGCCAGCAGCTTGGTTCAGGGGGGGAACAATGAGCAGTTCTTC
-	few	TRBJ1-1	TRBV7-6	CASSFERTTEAFF	TGTGCCAGCAGCTTTGAGCGGACCACTGAAGCTTTCTTT
TRBD2	-	TRBJ2-1	TRBV6-1	CASRKREGQTIEQFF	TGTGCCAGCAGGAAGCGGGAGGGCCAAACAATTGAGCAGTTCTTC
-	-	TRBJ1-4	TRBV3-1	CASSQDISVGLGQLFF	TGTGCCAGCAGCCAAGATATAAGCGTGGGGCTCGGTCAACTGTTTTTT
-	-	TRBJ2-3	TRBV6-2/TRBV6-3	CASSAYRSAGGDTQYF	TGTGCCAGCAGTGCCTACCGTAGCGCCGGGGGAGATACGCAGTATTTT
-	many	TRBJ2-5	TRBV11-1	CASSLSAGAETQYF	TGTGCCAGCAGCTTATCGGCTGGGGCGGAGACCCAGTACTTC
-	-	TRBJ2-1	TRBV28	CASSGDSLERFF	TGTGCCAGCAGCGGGGACTCTTTGGAGAGGTTCTTC
-	-	TRBJ1-6	TRBV11-2	CASSLSPGQNSPLHF	TGTGCCAGCAGCTTAAGCCCCGGCCAGAATTCACCCCTCCACTTT
-	few	TRBJ2-5	TRBV20-1	CSARADLSGQETQYF	TGCAGTGCTAGAGCCGATCTTTCAGGGCAAGAGACCCAGTACTTC
-	-	TRBJ1-5	TRBV20-1	CSARTGQGLNQPQHF	TGCAGTGCTAGGACTGGGCAGGGTCTCAATCAGCCCCAGCATTTT
TRBD1	many	TRBJ1-1	TRBV7-2	CASSTRTGGTEAFF	TGTGCCAGCAGCACCCGGACAGGCGGTACTGAAGCTTTCTTT
TRBD2	-	TRBJ2-7	TRBV27	CASSRLGGNEQYF	TGTGCCAGCAGTCGACTGGGAGGGAACGAGCAGTACTTC
TRBD2	-	TRBJ2-4	TRBV27	CASSWMGGVAKNIQYF	TGTGCCAGCAGTTGGATGGGGGGGGTAGCCAAAAACATTCAGTACTTC
-	many	TRBJ2-1	TRBV28	CASMGFVYNEQFF	TGTGCCAGCATGGGATTCGTCTACAATGAGCAGTTCTTC
TRBD1	-	TRBJ2-2	TRBV12-3/TRBV12-4	CASSHGTENTGELFF	TGTGCCAGCAGTCACGGGACAGAGAACACCGGGGAGCTGTTTTTT
TRBD2	-	TRBJ2-3	TRBV7-8	CASSLLGRAASDTQYF	TGTGCCAGCAGCTTATTAGGGAGGGCGGCGTCAGATACGCAGTATTTT
-	many	TRBJ2-3	TRBV27	CASSLGPTSTDTQYF	TGTGCCAGCAGTTTAGGCCCTACTAGCACAGATACGCAGTATTTT
-	few	TRBJ1-2	TRBV29-1	CSVEEEGLIYGYTF	TGCAGCGTTGAAGAGGAGGGGTTGATCTATGGCTACACCTTC
TRBD1	-	TRBJ2-7	TRBV7-7	CASSSGQGTEQYF	TGTGCTAGCAGCTCGGGACAGGGGACCGAGCAGTACTTC
TRBD1	few	TRBJ2-2	TRBV18	CASSPRQGAWDTGELFF	TGTGCCAGCTCACCACGGCAGGGGGCGTGGGACACCGGGGAGCTGTTTTTT
TRBD2	many	TRBJ2-5	TRBV11-2	CASSLDLGSGRALETQYF	TGTGCCAGCAGCTTAGATCTAGGTAGCGGGAGGGCCCTCGAGACCCAGTACTTC